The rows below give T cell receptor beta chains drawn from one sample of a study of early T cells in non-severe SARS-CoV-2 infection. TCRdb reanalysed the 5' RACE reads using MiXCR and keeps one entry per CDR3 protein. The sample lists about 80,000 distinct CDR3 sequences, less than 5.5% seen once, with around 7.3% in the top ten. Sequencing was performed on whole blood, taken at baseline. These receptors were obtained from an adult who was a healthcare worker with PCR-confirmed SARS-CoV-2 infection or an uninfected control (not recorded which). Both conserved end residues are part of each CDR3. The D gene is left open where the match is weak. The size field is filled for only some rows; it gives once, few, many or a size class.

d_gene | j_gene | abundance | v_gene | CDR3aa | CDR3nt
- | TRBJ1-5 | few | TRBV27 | CATKAGVGNQPQHF | TGTGCCACTAAGGCGGGGGTCGGCAATCAGCCCCAGCATTTT
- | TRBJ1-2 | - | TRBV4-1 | CASSQAGRSPHGYTF | TGCGCCAGCAGCCAGGCCGGCCGGAGTCCCCATGGCTACACCTTC
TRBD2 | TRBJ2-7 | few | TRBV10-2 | CASKRELFTYEQYF | TGCGCCAGCAAGCGGGAACTCTTCACCTACGAGCAGTACTTC
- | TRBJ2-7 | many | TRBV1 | CTSSNTEQYF | TGCACCAGCAGCAACACGGAGCAGTACTTC
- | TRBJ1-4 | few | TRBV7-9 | CASSLGSTTRYSRILLSEKLFF | TGTGCCAGCAGCTTAGGTAGTACCACAAGATACAGCAGGATACTTTTGAGTGAAAAACTGTTTTTT
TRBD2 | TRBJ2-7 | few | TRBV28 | CASSFVAGGYEQYF | TGTGCCAGCAGTTTCGTAGCGGGAGGCTACGAGCAGTACTTC
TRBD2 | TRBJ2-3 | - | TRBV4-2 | CASSQEPLAGGTSTDTQYF | TGTGCCAGCAGCCAAGAACCGCTAGCGGGAGGGACTAGCACAGATACGCAGTATTTT
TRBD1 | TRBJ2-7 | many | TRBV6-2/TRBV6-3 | CASSYYAGGGEQYF | TGTGCCAGCAGTTACTATGCAGGGGGCGGCGAGCAGTACTTC
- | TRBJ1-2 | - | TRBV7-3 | CASSPRGQGGARTF | TGTGCCAGCAGCCCTAGAGGGCAGGGAGGGGCTCGCACCTTC
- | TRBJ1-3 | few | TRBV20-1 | CSASGRTGNTIYF | TGCAGTGCTAGTGGGAGGACTGGAAACACCATATATTTT
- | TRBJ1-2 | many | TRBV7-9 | CASSVTSQYGYTF | TGTGCCAGCAGCGTTACGAGCCAGTATGGCTACACCTTC
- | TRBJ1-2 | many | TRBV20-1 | CSAREPRGSYGYTF | TGCAGTGCTAGAGAACCCCGGGGTAGCTATGGCTACACCTTC
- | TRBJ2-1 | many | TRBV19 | CASGTYEQFF | TGTGCCAGTGGGACTTATGAGCAGTTCTTC
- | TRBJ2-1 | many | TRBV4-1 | CASSQGETGLDEQFF | TGCGCCAGCAGCCAAGGGGAGACAGGCCTGGATGAGCAGTTCTTC
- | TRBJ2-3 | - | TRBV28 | CASSPPAGLSTDTQYF | TGTGCCAGCAGTCCCCCGGCAGGGCTAAGCACAGATACGCAGTATTTT
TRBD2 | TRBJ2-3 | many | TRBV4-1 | CASSVSGSGLGTDTQYF | TGCGCCAGCAGCGTTAGCGGGAGTGGGTTGGGCACAGATACGCAGTATTTT
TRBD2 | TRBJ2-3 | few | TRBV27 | CASSLRIGRAQDTQYF | TGTGCCAGCAGTTTGAGGATCGGGAGGGCCCAAGATACGCAGTATTTT
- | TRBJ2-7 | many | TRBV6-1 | CASSESESASSYEQYF | TGTGCCAGCAGTGAATCTGAGAGCGCCAGCTCCTACGAGCAGTACTTC
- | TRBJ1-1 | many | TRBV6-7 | CASGRWEEAFF | TGTGCCAGCGGACGATGGGAGGAAGCTTTCTTT
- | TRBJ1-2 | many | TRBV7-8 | CASSLGGSFYGYTF | TGTGCCAGCAGCTTAGGGGGCAGCTTCTATGGCTACACCTTC
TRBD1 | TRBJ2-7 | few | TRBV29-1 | CSVSGQRNSYEQYF | TGCAGCGTTTCGGGACAGCGAAACTCCTACGAGCAGTACTTC
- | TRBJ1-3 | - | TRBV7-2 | CASSFTRDGNTIYF | TGTGCCAGCAGCTTCACCAGGGACGGAAACACCATATATTTT
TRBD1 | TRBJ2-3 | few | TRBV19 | CASSTGDRGTDTQYF | TGTGCCAGTAGTACCGGGGACAGAGGCACAGATACGCAGTATTTT
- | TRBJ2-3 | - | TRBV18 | CASSPEGVGDTQYF | TGTGCCAGCTCACCAGAGGGGGTTGGCGATACGCAGTATTTT
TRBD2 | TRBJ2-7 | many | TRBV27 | CASSLSSGRLGEQYF | TGTGCCAGCAGTTTAAGTAGCGGGAGGCTCGGCGAGCAGTACTTC
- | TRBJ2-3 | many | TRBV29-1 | CSVEDTYTDTQYF | TGCAGCGTTGAAGACACCTACACAGATACGCAGTATTTT
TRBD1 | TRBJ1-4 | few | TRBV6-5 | CASSSNRGRGEKLFF | TGTGCCAGCAGTTCTAACAGGGGGCGCGGTGAAAAACTGTTTTTT
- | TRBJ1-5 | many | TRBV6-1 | CASSGWNQPQHF | TGTGCCAGCAGTGGCTGGAATCAGCCCCAGCATTTT
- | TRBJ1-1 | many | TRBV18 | CASSPPVGGHTEAFF | TGTGCCAGCTCACCACCAGTCGGAGGGCACACTGAAGCTTTCTTT
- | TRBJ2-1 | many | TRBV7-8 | CASSLGDRQFF | TGTGCCAGCAGCTTAGGGGACCGGCAGTTCTTC
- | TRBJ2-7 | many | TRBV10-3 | CAIRGGQGEYEQYF | TGTGCCATCAGGGGCGGCCAGGGAGAATACGAGCAGTACTTC
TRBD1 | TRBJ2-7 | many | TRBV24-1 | CATSDPRDRTYEQYF | TGTGCCACCAGTGATCCCCGGGACAGGACCTACGAGCAGTACTTC
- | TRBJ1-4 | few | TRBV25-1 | CASSVSGNNEKLFF | TGTGCCAGCAGTGTATCTGGGAATAATGAAAAACTGTTTTTT
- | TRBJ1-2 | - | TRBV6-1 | CASSEAGRGYTF | TGTGCCAGCAGTGAAGCCGGCAGGGGCTACACCTTC
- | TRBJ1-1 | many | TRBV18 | CASSPSDGGMNTEAFF | TGTGCCAGCTCACCTTCGGACGGGGGCATGAACACTGAAGCTTTCTTT
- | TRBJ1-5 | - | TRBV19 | CASSIDRGEPQHF | TGTGCCAGTAGTATAGATCGGGGGGAGCCCCAGCATTTT
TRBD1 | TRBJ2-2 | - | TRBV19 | CASKKGHRDRITGELFF | TGTGCCAGTAAGAAAGGACACCGGGACAGGATCACCGGGGAGCTGTTTTTT
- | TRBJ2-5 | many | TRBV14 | CASSQGRGSREKETQYF | TGTGCCAGCAGCCAAGGGAGAGGAAGTCGGGAGAAAGAGACCCAGTACTTC
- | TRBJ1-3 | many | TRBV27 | CASGPSGNTIYF | TGTGCCAGCGGACCCTCCGGAAACACCATATATTTT
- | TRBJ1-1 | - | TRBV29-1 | CSVSPGNTEAFF | TGCAGCGTTTCCCCGGGGAACACTGAAGCTTTCTTT
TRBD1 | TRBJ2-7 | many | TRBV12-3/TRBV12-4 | CASSSGQGTDEQYF | TGTGCCAGCAGTTCGGGACAGGGCACCGACGAGCAGTACTTC
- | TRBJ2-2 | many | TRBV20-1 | CSATALSNVGELFF | TGCAGTGCTACAGCCCTCTCGAACGTCGGGGAGCTGTTTTTT
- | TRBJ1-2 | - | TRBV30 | CAWSTASSQIYTF | TGTGCCTGGAGCACTGCCAGTTCACAAATCTACACCTTC
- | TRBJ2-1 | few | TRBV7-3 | CASSPQSSSYNEQFF | TGTGCCAGCAGCCCCCAGTCGAGCTCCTACAATGAGCAGTTCTTC
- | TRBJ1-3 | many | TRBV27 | CASSFRGSGNTIYF | TGTGCCAGCAGTTTTCGGGGGTCTGGAAACACCATATATTTT